This entry lists 9 T cell receptor beta chains sequenced from one sample in a study of technical replicates of blood from a few donors. TCRdb's copy holds only in-frame clones and misses some; the assay was immunoSEQ multiplex PCR. This table holds 91,000 or so clones, 95% found once. Source material: T cells isolated from PBMCs. Every receptor here comes from a human donor in good health.

CDR3 nucleotides: TGTGCCAGCAGTGACCCCTCCGGTGACACTGAAGCTTTCTTT. Encoded protein: CASSDPSGDTEAFF. The V gene is TRBV2, the J gene TRBJ1-1, with D uncertain. The CDR3 loop spans 14 amino acids. Trimming cost V 3 bases and J 3 bases, with 11 bases left between them. Per germline, CDR1 SNHLY and CDR2 FYNNEI. The full variable domain, completed using reference TRBV2 and TRBJ1-1, is EPEVTQTPSHQVTQMGQEVILRCVPISNHLYFYWYRQILGQKVEFLVSFYNNEISEKSEIFDDQFSVERPDGSNFTLKIRSTKLEDSAMYFCASSDPSGDTEAFFGQGTRLTVV.

This clone was seen just once. This chain links TRBV20-1 with TRBJ1-1, with TRBD1 as a possible D gene (5 bases). The germline CDR1 and CDR2 sequences are DFQATT and SNEGSKA (reference sequence). The CDR3 covers 11 residues. This CDR3 reads CSVKGDTEAFF. CDR3 in DNA: TGCAGCGTTAAAGGGGACACTGAAGCTTTCTTT.

This chain connects TRBV9 to TRBJ1-3, with unresolved D. Germline V gene sequence: CDR1 SGDLS, CDR2 YYNGEE. Trimming removed 4 bases from V and 2 bases from J, with 7 bases in between. This CDR3 is 13 amino acids long. The CDR3 loop reads CASSPGAGNTIYF. CDR3 coding DNA: TGTGCCAGCAGCCCCGGAGCTGGAAACACCATATATTTT.

The chain uses TRBV5-1 and TRBJ2-7; tentative D call: TRBD2 (5 bases). This CDR3 contains 14 residues. Germline CDR1 is SGHRS and CDR2 is YFSETQ. The V gene lost 1 base and the J gene lost 2 bases, with 10 bases spanning the gap. The CDR3 DNA reads TGCGCCAGCAGCTTGACTAGTGCGACCTACGAGCAGTACTTC. As protein: CASSLTSATYEQYF.

This chain links TRBV6-5 with TRBJ2-7; TRBD1 aligns across 9 bases. The CDR3 has 14 residues. The germline gives CDR1 MNHEY, CDR2 SVGAGI. V gave up 8 bases and J gave up 9 bases; unmatched junction bases: 14. For the CDR3, the DNA is TGTGCCAGCTGCGCCGGGACAGGGTTTCGGCTGCAGTACTTC. Amino acids: CASCAGTGFRLQYF.

This chain links TRBV25-1 with TRBJ2-7; 10 nucleotides match TRBD2. The V gene end was trimmed by 2 bases and the J gene end by 6 bases; junction bases not matched to a gene: 7. This CDR3 comprises 15 residues. Germline assignment: CDR1 MGHDK and CDR2 SYGVNS. CDR3 region: CASSERASGSGEQYF. The CDR3 DNA sequence: TGTGCCAGCAGTGAACGGGCTAGCGGGAGTGGCGAGCAGTACTTC.

The CDR3 loop is CASSFAGKNSYEQYF. The CDR3, as DNA: TGCGCCAGCAGCTTCGCGGGGAAAAATTCCTACGAGCAGTACTTC. The chain couples TRBV5-1 to TRBJ2-7, with D tentatively TRBD2 (6 bases). V lost 2 bases and J 1 base, leaving 13 bases between the germline ends. Germline CDR1 is SGHRS and CDR2 is YFSETQ. The CDR3 sequence is 15 residues long.

This clone was picked up one time. The J gene is TRBJ2-1, the V gene TRBV11-3; D may be TRBD2 (5 bases). Trimming stripped 5 bases from V and 1 base from J, with 24 bases between. The CDR3 loop spans 19 amino acids. CDR1 is SGHNT, CDR2 YENEEA, per germline. In nucleotides, the CDR3 is TGTGCCAGCAGCCCCGGACGATGGGGAGTCCTCTGGTCCTACAATGAGCAGTTCTTC. This sequence encodes CASSPGRWGVLWSYNEQFF.

This chain connects TRBV9 to TRBJ2-3, with TRBD2 matching 12 bases. This CDR3 has 15 amino acids. Germline V gene data show CDR1 as SGDLS and CDR2 as YYNGEE. V lost 2 bases and J lost 4; bases outside the gene matches: 2. This chain's CDR3 is CASSVGLAGADTQYF. CDR3 DNA: TGTGCCAGCAGCGTGGGACTAGCGGGTGCAGATACGCAGTATTTT.